This passage covers 32 T cell receptor beta chains from one sample sequenced in a study of blood T cell repertoires in COVID-19. Sequenced by immunoSEQ multiplex PCR; TCRdb stores in-frame clones only, minus some. The sample carries some 200,000 clones, roughly 90% recorded once. Material: PBMCs or T cells enriched from blood (not recorded which). The receptor source for this set is a woman aged 30 to 39 who had recovered from COVID-19.

This chain connects TRBV30 to TRBJ1-2; TRBD1 matches at 7 bases. Germline CDR1 and CDR2: GTSNPN and SVGIG (reference sequence). The CDR3 extends over 12 amino acids. Germline trimming cut 2 bases from V and 10 bases from J; bases unmatched to any gene: 7. CDR3 sequence (DNA): TGTGCCTGGAGTAAAACAGGGGCTGACTACACCTTC. It codes for CAWSKTGADYTF.

CDR3 loop: CASTAPTGLYGYTF. Here the CDR3 DNA reads TGTGCCAGCACCGCCCCGACAGGGTTGTATGGCTACACCTTC. This chain connects TRBV5-4 to TRBJ1-2; 7 positions match TRBD1. The CDR3 has 14 residues. The germline V gene has CDR1 SGHNT and CDR2 YYREEE (reference sequence). The V and J ends lost 6 bases and 5 bases, in that order; junction bases with no gene match: 10.

The chain combines TRBV27 with TRBJ1-2, with unresolved D. V was cut by 2 bases and J by 5 bases, with 9 bases left in between. Germline V CDR1 and CDR2: MNHEY, SMNVEV (reference sequence). CDR3 size: 13 residues. The CDR3 sequence: CASSLEGGYGYTF. Here the CDR3 DNA reads TGTGCCAGCAGTTTAGAGGGAGGTTATGGCTACACCTTC.

The genes are TRBV5-1 and TRBJ2-7; D may be TRBD1 (6 bases). This CDR3 spans 14 amino acids. Germline V gene data show CDR1 as SGHRS and CDR2 as YFSETQ. The ends were cut back, 1 base at V and 5 bases at J, with 13 bases in the middle. The CDR3 region is CASSLSSRGDEQYF. The CDR3 coding sequence is TGCGCCAGCAGCTTGTCAAGCAGGGGCGACGAGCAGTACTTC.

As regards this clone: An end of the junction differs from the germline gene, which may be a read error. This sequence joins TRBV2 and TRBJ2-2, with D perhaps matching TRBD1 (6 bases). This CDR3 is built from 15 residues. Germline-derived CDR1 and CDR2 are SNHLY and FYNNEI. The chain's CDR3 is CASSEEAGAGGELFF. The CDR3 region has the DNA TGTGCCAGCAGCGAAGAAGCAGGGGCCGGCGGGGAGCTGTTTTTT.

The gene calls are TRBV7-8 and TRBJ2-3; 9 nucleotides agree with TRBD2. Germline lookup yields CDR1 SGHVS and CDR2 FQNEAQ. The CDR3 loop spans 16 amino acids. With V trimmed by 1 base and J by 2 bases, 4 bases remained unmatched. CDR3 DNA: TGTGCCAGCAGCTTAGTTGCGGGGGGGTCCACAGATACGCAGTATTTT. It codes for CASSLVAGGSTDTQYF.

The chain has TRBV5-1 and TRBJ1-1; D possibly corresponds to TRBD1 (6 bases). The V gene's germline CDR1 is SGHRS and CDR2 YFSETQ. V was trimmed by 0 bases and J by 7 bases, leaving 13 bases between them. This CDR3 contains 14 residues. CDR3 amino acids: CASSLAVGGDEAFF. CDR3 coding DNA: TGCGCCAGCAGCTTGGCAGTAGGGGGAGATGAAGCTTTCTTT.

The rearrangement uses TRBV18 and TRBJ1-1; the D gene is possibly TRBD1 (5 bases). The germline CDR1 and CDR2 sequences are KGHSH and LQKENI. Trimming pared 1 base from V and 1 base from J, leaving 13 bases between. CDR3 length: 16 residues. The CDR3 loop is CASSPQNPGQNTEAFF. CDR3 bases: TGTGCCAGCTCACCACAGAACCCAGGACAGAACACTGAAGCTTTCTTT.

The genes are TRBV5-1 and TRBJ1-4, with a tentative D call TRBD1 (5 bases). V lost 2 bases, J lost 5 bases, and 7 bases lay in between. The CDR3 runs 13 residues. CDR1 is SGHRS and CDR2 is YFSETQ in the germline V gene. The CDR3 region is CASSLGQNEKLFF. CDR3 nucleotides: TGCGCCAGCAGCTTAGGACAAAATGAAAAACTGTTTTTT.

The CDR3 DNA reads as TGCGCCAGCAGCTTCGATAGCGACCGCTCCTACGAGCAGTACTTC. It specifies CASSFDSDRSYEQYF. V usage is TRBV5-1 and J usage is TRBJ2-7; TRBD2 is a possible D gene (5 bases). Trimming took off 2 bases at V and 0 bases at J, with 12 bases between the two ends. Per germline, CDR1 SGHRS and CDR2 YFSETQ. This CDR3 spans 15 amino acids.

The chain recombines TRBV25-1 with TRBJ1-1; D is unclear. V lost 6 bases and J 1 base, leaving 9 bases between the germline ends. The germline CDR1 and CDR2 sequences are MGHDK and SYGVNS. The CDR3 consists of 13 residues. CDR3: CASRGHPNTEAFF. CDR3 in DNA: TGTGCCAGCAGGGGCCATCCGAACACTGAAGCTTTCTTT.

The chain combines TRBV4-1 with TRBJ1-1; D is perhaps TRBD1 (5 bases). Germline values: CDR1 MGHRA, CDR2 YSYEKL. There are 14 residues in the CDR3. V dropped 4 bases and J dropped 0 bases, with 9 bases sitting between them. The CDR3 sequence is CASSLDRLNTEAFF. CDR3 DNA: TGCGCCAGCAGCCTCGACAGACTGAACACTGAAGCTTTCTTT.

This clone was counted a single time. The gene calls are TRBV6-5 and TRBJ1-2; 7 bases line up with TRBD1. Germline-derived CDR1 and CDR2 are MNHEY and SVGAGI. V shed 2 bases and J 10 bases; nucleotides not matched to a gene: 13. The CDR3 extends over 15 amino acids. The DNA of the CDR3 is TGTGCCAGCAGTTACGGCCGGGACAGAGGGGCTCTCTACACCTTC. Translating gives CASSYGRDRGALYTF.

V and J are TRBV20-1 and TRBJ2-1, with TRBD2 matching 7 bases. This CDR3 spans 15 amino acids. Germline V lookup: CDR1 DFQATT, CDR2 SNEGSKA (reference sequence). V shed 3 bases, J shed 8 bases, and the junction held 13 bases outside the gene matches. DNA of the CDR3: TGCAGTGCTAGTTGGCGGGAGTACCACTCGGATGAGCAGTTCTTC. Its protein is CSASWREYHSDEQFF.

The J gene is TRBJ1-2, the V gene TRBV7-9; D gene ambiguous. The CDR3 sequence is 14 residues long. CDR1 is SEHNR and CDR2 is FQNEAQ in the germline V gene (reference sequence). V gave up 1 base and J gave up 4 bases, with 10 bases separating them. The CDR3 bases are TGTGCCAGCAGCTTAGGAGAACAGAGCTATGGCTACACCTTC. It yields the protein CASSLGEQSYGYTF.

In this sample, this clone turned up once. V and J are TRBV7-6 and TRBJ1-2; perhaps TRBD1 as D (6 bases). CDR1 and CDR2 from the germline V gene are SGHVS and FNYEAQ. V lost 6 bases to trimming and J lost 8 bases, with 16 bases between them. This CDR3 comprises 13 residues. DNA of the CDR3: TGTGCCAGCAGTATTATCGGGGGGGCCGGCTACACCTTC. Its translation: CASSIIGGAGYTF.

The V call is TRBV29-1, the J call TRBJ1-2, with TRBD1 identical over 7 bases. Germline V gene data show CDR1 as SQVTM and CDR2 as ANQGSEA. The CDR3 totals 12 residues. V lost 4 bases, J lost 10 bases, and 9 bases stayed unmatched. The CDR3 region has the DNA TGCAGCGTTGGACAGGGTGTTGATGACTACACCTTC. It translates to CSVGQGVDDYTF.

In this sample, this clone turned up a few times. V and J are TRBV9 and TRBJ2-1, with D perhaps TRBD1 (5 bases). This CDR3 is 11 amino acids long. The germline V gene has CDR1 SGDLS and CDR2 YYNGEE. V was clipped by 4 bases and J by 10 bases, with 9 bases between them. CDR3: CASSQGKEQFF. In DNA form, the CDR3 reads TGTGCCAGCAGCCAGGGAAAGGAGCAGTTCTTC.

The V gene is TRBV30, the J gene TRBJ1-2, with a tentative D call TRBD1 (5 bases). The CDR3 length is 13 residues. Trimming left V 2 bases short and J 4 bases short, with 11 bases between. In germline, CDR1 is GTSNPN, CDR2 SVGIG (reference sequence). CDR3 region: CAWSMTEVYGYTF. The CDR3 DNA reads as TGTGCCTGGAGTATGACAGAAGTCTATGGCTACACCTTC.

This chain connects TRBV30 to TRBJ1-3; D gene ambiguous. Germline V lookup: CDR1 GTSNPN, CDR2 SVGIG (reference sequence). V dropped 0 bases and J dropped 4 bases, with 7 bases sitting between them. The CDR3 length is 13 residues. The CDR3 DNA sequence: TGTGCCTGGAGTGTCGGGATCGGAAACACCATATATTTT. Protein sequence: CAWSVGIGNTIYF. Looking up the rest from reference TRBV30 and TRBJ1-3 gives the full variable domain: SQTIHQWPATLVQPVGSPLSLECTVEGTSNPNLYWYRQAAGRGLQLLFYSVGIGQISSEVPQNLSASRPQDRQFILSSKKLLLSDSGFYLCAWSVGIGNTIYFGEGSWLTVV.

The chain carries TRBV9 and TRBJ2-2; no reliable D call. Germline CDR1 is SGDLS and CDR2 is YYNGEE. This CDR3 has 12 amino acids. V dropped 4 bases and J dropped 4 bases, with 5 bases sitting between them. The CDR3 DNA reads as TGTGCCAGCAGCATCGTCACCGGGGAGCTGTTTTTT. Its protein product is CASSIVTGELFF.

The chain is built from TRBV6-5 and TRBJ2-1, with D perhaps TRBD2 (6 bases). Germline V gives CDR1 MNHEY, CDR2 SVGAGI. V lost 6 bases and J 2 bases, leaving 14 bases between the germline ends. There are 15 residues in the CDR3. The CDR3: CASSSLGGAYNEQFF. The CDR3 region has the DNA TGTGCCAGCAGCTCCCTAGGCGGGGCCTACAATGAGCAGTTCTTC.

The chain joins TRBV19 to TRBJ1-5; the match to TRBD1 covers 7 bases. Germline CDR1 is LNHDA and CDR2 is SQIVND (reference sequence). V shed 7 bases, J shed 7 bases, and the junction held 10 bases outside the gene matches. This CDR3 is built from 14 residues. CDR3 in DNA: TGTGCCAGTATGTGGACAGGCCACGGGCAGCCCCAGCATTTT. It is translated as CASMWTGHGQPQHF. Combining the CDR3 with reference TRBV19 and TRBJ1-5 gives the whole variable domain DGGITQSPKYLFRKEGQNVTLSCEQNLNHDAMYWYRQDPGQGLRLIYYSQIVNDFQKGDIAEGYSVSREKKESFPLTVTSAQKNPTAFYLCASMWTGHGQPQHFGDGTRLSIL.

This clone was counted a few times. V and J are TRBV6-2 or TRBV6-3 and TRBJ1-1; D is unclear. Looked up from germline, CDR1 is MNHEY and CDR2 is SVGEGT. V lost 6 bases and J 4 bases, leaving 12 bases between the germline ends. The CDR3 has 13 residues. The CDR3 loop is CASSPRAGTEAFF. The CDR3 nucleotides read TGTGCCAGCAGCCCCCGGGCGGGCACTGAAGCTTTCTTT.

V is TRBV9 and J is TRBJ2-5, with a possible D match to TRBD1 (6 bases). The germline V and J ends were trimmed by 0 bases and 4 bases, with 13 bases remaining between them. Germline assignment: CDR1 SGDLS and CDR2 YYNGEE. The CDR3 extends over 15 amino acids. The CDR3 protein is CASSVGNAGVETQYF. The DNA of the CDR3 is TGTGCCAGCAGCGTAGGTAATGCAGGGGTAGAGACCCAGTACTTC. The entire variable domain, with the rest obtained from reference TRBV9 and TRBJ2-5, is as follows: DSGVTQTPKHLITATGQRVTLRCSPRSGDLSVYWYQQSLDQGLQFLIQYYNGEERAKGNILERFSAQQFPDLHSELNLSSLELGDSALYFCASSVGNAGVETQYFGPGTRLLVL.

The chain is built from TRBV5-1 and TRBJ2-7; TRBD2 might be the D (6 bases). CDR3 length: 14 residues. Germline-derived CDR1 and CDR2 are SGHRS and YFSETQ. Trimming left V 9 bases short and J 6 bases short, with 22 bases between. CDR3 sequence (DNA): TGCGCCACCACCATAGCGGACAACCAGGCCGAGCAGTACTTC. Its translation is CATTIADNQAEQYF.

In this sample, this clone turned up once. V and J are TRBV29-1 and TRBJ1-2; D may be TRBD1 (5 bases). Trimming removed 6 bases from V and 8 bases from J, with 16 bases in between. CDR3 length: 12 residues. The V gene's germline CDR1 is SQVTM and CDR2 ANQGSEA. CDR3 nucleotide sequence: TGCAGCGTGGTAAGGGGCGCGCGCGGCTACACCTTC. Translated, it gives CSVVRGARGYTF.

V and J are TRBV19 and TRBJ1-5, with 8 bases lining up with TRBD1. This CDR3 contains 14 residues. Germline lookup yields CDR1 LNHDA and CDR2 SQIVND (reference sequence). V was clipped by 3 bases and J by 4 bases; unmatched bases: 2. As DNA, the CDR3 is TGTGCCAGTAGTATTCGGACAGGGAATCAGCCCCAGCATTTT. Translated, it gives CASSIRTGNQPQHF.

The chain employs TRBV6-6 and TRBJ1-1; D is unresolved. Deletions cut 5 bases from V and 8 bases from J, with 9 bases between. This CDR3 comprises 11 residues. Germline CDR1 MNHNY, CDR2 SVGAGI (reference sequence). The DNA for the CDR3 is TGTGCCAGCAGTCCCGTTCAGGAAGCTTTCTTT. Residues: CASSPVQEAFF.

This clone was detected only a few times. The chain employs TRBV3-1 (or the pseudogene TRBV3-2) and TRBJ2-7; 9 bases line up with TRBD1. CDR1 LGHDT and CDR2 YNNKEL come from the germline V gene (reference sequence). V lost 4 bases to trimming and J lost 2 bases; unmatched junction nucleotides: 3. This CDR3 comprises 14 residues. CDR3 region: CASSPYRGPYEQYF. CDR3 DNA sequence: TGTGCCAGCAGCCCATACAGGGGGCCCTACGAGCAGTACTTC.

The V call is TRBV5-6, the J call TRBJ1-2; 11 nucleotides line up with TRBD1. The germline CDR1 and CDR2 sequences are SGHDT and YYEEEE. CDR3 length equals 15 residues. Unmatched junction bases numbered 5, after V lost 0 bases and J lost 7 bases. This CDR3 reads CASSLVGTGGRGYTF. The DNA for the CDR3 is TGTGCCAGCAGCTTGGTTGGGACAGGGGGTCGTGGCTACACCTTC.

The chain is built from TRBV5-1 and TRBJ2-4, with TRBD1 matching 7 bases. The V segment lost 2 bases and the J segment 3 bases; nucleotides outside the gene matches: 8. CDR1 and CDR2 (germline): SGHRS, YFSETQ. The CDR3 totals 16 residues. The CDR3 loop is CASSLPTGDVKNIQYF. The CDR3 DNA follows: TGCGCCAGCAGCTTACCTACAGGGGACGTCAAAAACATTCAGTACTTC.